This entry is about one T cell receptor beta chain. As yet, its antigen is unknown. This entry comes from a study of chemoradiotherapy in HPV16-positive cancers. About the research overall: Functional T-cell assays on a couple of HPV16-positive patients' cells defined candidate HPV-specific clones and common TCR motifs.

Study observations and caveats: For HPV16-positive patients, expanding HPV-responsive T cells associated with longer recurrence-free survival. Non-HPV-specific T cells did not expand in tumors during treatment, whereas candidate HPV-specific clones and E7-related motifs did. Only two HPV16-positive patients supplied the functional HPV-specificity definition.

TCRdb's copy holds only in-frame clones and misses some; the assay was immunoSEQ multiplex PCR. The sample lists approximately 800 clones; 20% were seen once. The CDR3 totals 14 residues. The trim removed 7 bases at V and 10 bases at J, leaving 16 bases unmatched. Per germline, CDR1 SQVTM and CDR2 ANQGSEA. This rearrangement joins TRBV29-1 to TRBJ2-1; TRBD2 matches 7 bases. This sequence was found in a human donor with HPV-associated anogenital cancer. This sample was taken from a patient who underwent chemoradiotherapy. The CDR3 coding sequence is TGCAGCGCTCCGGTGAGCGGGGTTTTCGGGGAGCAGTTCTTC. As protein: CSAPVSGVFGEQFF.